Sequencing of this T cell receptor (beta chain) was carried out in a study of T cell repertoires in cytomegalovirus infection. Study at large: Alongside well-studied HLA-B-restricted CMV epitopes, recently identified HLA-C-restricted CMV epitopes were also used.

V gave up 4 bases and J gave up 5 bases; unmatched junction bases: 20. The CDR3 runs 19 residues. Looked up from germline, CDR1 is LGHDT and CDR2 is YNNKEL (reference sequence). Details on this clonotype: The antigen is not known.

General study findings and limits: CMV-specific TCR beta clonotypes restricted by HLA-C were the ones dominating the ex vivo response.

TCRdb reprocessed the reads via MiXCR and lists one record per CDR3 protein. The sample shows some 940,000 distinct CDR3 sequences, roughly a third of them seen only once. The chain recombines TRBV3-1 with TRBJ2-5; 9 nucleotides line up with TRBD1. This sequence originates from a human donor in good health (CMV status not recorded). Some clones in this sample may be carry-over from other donors' samples. Sequences were derived from cultured CD8+ T cells from PBMCs, sampled from culture after CMV antigen stimulation. As DNA, the CDR3 is TGTGCCAGCAGCCCCCCCCCGGACAGGGGTATCAGTGTCGGGGAGACCCAGTACTTC. Translated: CASSPPPDRGISVGETQYF.